This T cell receptor (beta chain) was recorded in a study of blood T cell repertoires in COVID-19. Background on the study: The United States, Italy and Spain provided the acute and convalescent COVID-19 samples.

In the authors' workflow: Amplification of reference gene primers provided the estimated nucleated cell counts. Profiled with immunoSEQ multiplex PCR; TCRdb holds only in-frame clones, not every one. V and J calls and clone size are those listed in that table; D and trimming were worked out from the DNA. The data contain more than 250,000 clones, 88% of them seen just once; the ten biggest clones take up approximately 1.6%. Germline V CDR1 and CDR2: MDHEN, SYDVKM. The junction had 9 bases not matched to a gene; V was cut back by 5 bases and J by 6 bases. This CDR3 region has 15 residues. The sequence derives from a woman aged 25 to 45 with COVID-19, enrolled during active disease. Sequencing used peripheral blood. The chain combines TRBV28 with TRBJ1-2, with 10 bases fitting TRBD1. This CDR3 is CASSGGQGWPDGYTF. CDR3 in DNA: TGTGCCAGCAGTGGGGGACAGGGGTGGCCCGATGGCTACACCTTC.